These 6 T cell receptor beta chains originate from one sample sequenced in a study of shared clonotypes between healthy human individuals. Sequenced by immunoSEQ multiplex PCR; TCRdb stores in-frame clones only, minus some. This sample has more than 500,000 clones, with roughly 95% found just once. Sequencing was performed on naive CD4+ T cells sorted from blood. The sample's subset: CD45RA+ positively selected. All receptors come from a woman in her 30s in good health.

This rearrangement joins TRBV15 to TRBJ1-6; no clear D gene. The length of the CDR3 is 15 residues. The V end was cut by 0 bases, the J end by 5 bases, with 8 bases between. CDR1 is LNHNV and CDR2 is YYDKDF in the germline V gene (reference sequence). This CDR3 reads CATSREVGNNSPLHF. For the CDR3, the DNA is TGTGCCACCAGCAGAGAGGTTGGGAATAATTCACCCCTCCACTTT.

The chain is built from TRBV19 and TRBJ1-5; D remains ambiguous. Germline V gene lookup returns CDR1 LNHDA and CDR2 SQIVND (reference sequence). Deletions cut 6 bases from V and 3 bases from J, with 18 bases between. CDR3 length: 16 residues. The CDR3 DNA reads as TGTGCCAGTAGCCCTTCCGGCCATCGCGACAATCAGCCCCAGCATTTT. Amino acids: CASSPSGHRDNQPQHF.

This clone was seen once. The genes are TRBV2 and TRBJ1-5; 10 bases are shared with TRBD1. The V gene end was trimmed by 4 bases and the J gene end by 11 bases; junction bases not matched to a gene: 5. Germline V gives CDR1 SNHLY, CDR2 FYNNEI. The CDR3 loop spans 13 amino acids. Here the CDR3 DNA reads TGTGCCAGCAGTGGGACAGGGGGGACAGCCCAGCATTTT. As protein: CASSGTGGTAQHF.

This chain connects TRBV7-3 to TRBJ2-1, with 9 nucleotides matching TRBD1. The CDR3 runs to 15 residues. The trim removed 1 base at V and 6 bases at J, leaving 4 bases unmatched. Germline V gene sequence: CDR1 SGHTA, CDR2 FQGTGA. The CDR3 DNA reads TGTGCCAGCAGCTTAAAGACAGGGGGAAGCAATGAGCAGTTCTTC. Protein sequence: CASSLKTGGSNEQFF.

V gene TRBV28 combines with J gene TRBJ2-7; possibly TRBD2 for D (6 bases). From germline, CDR1 is MDHEN and CDR2 SYDVKM. This CDR3 has 13 amino acids. V was cut by 9 bases and J by 0 bases, with 12 bases left in between. The CDR3: CASKPGGSYEQYF. DNA for the CDR3: TGTGCCAGTAAACCCGGGGGCTCCTACGAGCAGTACTTC.

The CDR3: CASSSGSYEQYF. DNA of the CDR3: TGCGCCAGCAGCTCCGGCTCCTACGAGCAGTACTTC. J is TRBJ2-7 and V is TRBV5-1; D remains ambiguous. The V gene's germline CDR1 is SGHRS and CDR2 YFSETQ. Trimming took off 3 bases at V and 0 bases at J, with 4 bases between the two ends. CDR3 length equals 12 residues.